A single sample gave rise to the 26 T cell receptor beta chains below, sequenced in a study of early T cells in non-severe SARS-CoV-2 infection. TCRdb reprocessed the 5' RACE reads via MiXCR and lists one record per CDR3 protein. Among just over 95,000 distinct CDR3 sequences listed, roughly 11% were seen once. The source was whole blood, collected at baseline. All receptors derive from an adult who was a healthcare worker with PCR-confirmed SARS-CoV-2 infection or an uninfected control (not recorded which).

The chain links TRBV24-1 to TRBJ2-3, with D perhaps TRBD2 (6 bases). The length of the CDR3 is 16 residues. Trimming removed 0 bases from V and 2 bases from J, with 11 bases in between. Germline-derived CDR1 and CDR2 are KGHDR and SFDVKD. The chain's CDR3 is CATSDLGSGSTDTQYF. For the CDR3, the DNA is TGTGCCACCAGTGATTTGGGGAGCGGGTCCACAGATACGCAGTATTTT.

This clonotype was counted many times. The chain combines TRBV13 with TRBJ1-1, with 7 bases identical to TRBD1. The J segment lost 7 bases and the V segment lost 5 bases, leaving 4 bases of the junction unmatched. The CDR3 contains 12 residues. Germline V gene data show CDR1 as PRHDT and CDR2 as FYEKMQ (reference sequence). The CDR3 nucleotides are TGTGCCAGCAGCGCTACAGGGGATGAAGCTTTCTTT. It yields the protein CASSATGDEAFF.

The CDR3 region is CASSTQGAHEKLFF. The CDR3 nucleotides read TGTGCCAGCAGTACACAGGGGGCGCACGAAAAACTGTTTTTT. J is TRBJ1-4 and V is TRBV27; 9 bases agree with TRBD1. V was clipped by 5 bases and J by 8 bases; unmatched bases: 6. Germline values: CDR1 MNHEY, CDR2 SMNVEV (reference sequence). The CDR3 totals 14 residues.

A note on this clonotype: A much larger clone lies a single base off, so this may be a read error. J is TRBJ2-1 and V is TRBV5-6; D is uncertain. This CDR3 is built from 12 residues. The germline gives CDR1 SGHDT, CDR2 YYEEEE. CDR3: CVSTRLYNEQFF. The CDR3 DNA follows: TGTGTCAGCACCCGCCTCTACAATGAGCAGTTCTTC.

The sample holds a few counts of this clonotype. The chain is built from TRBV19 and TRBJ2-6; TRBD2 matches at 8 bases. The CDR3 is 17 residues long. Trimming removed 10 bases from V and 4 bases from J; junction bases left unmatched: 15. Germline V CDR1 and CDR2: LNHDA, SQIVND (reference sequence). CDR3 protein: CATLSASGPSGANVLTF. The CDR3 DNA reads as TGTGCCACTCTTTCGGCTAGCGGGCCGTCCGGGGCCAACGTCCTGACTTTC.

Points on this clonotype: A read error may be the cause here, since a much bigger clone is one base away. The V gene is TRBV2, the J gene TRBJ1-1, with D perhaps TRBD1 (6 bases). The germline CDR1 and CDR2 sequences are SNHLY and FYNNEI. The CDR3 contains 14 residues. Between the trimmed V and J ends, which lost 6 bases and 6 bases, there was a span of 17 bases. The CDR3 DNA follows: TGTGCCAGCAGCTGGGGACATCCTAACTCTGAAGCTTTCTTT. It specifies CASSWGHPNSEAFF.

Ten or more counts support this clonotype. The chain has TRBV29-1 and TRBJ1-1, with unresolved D. Germline-derived CDR1 and CDR2 are SQVTM and ANQGSEA. V was trimmed by 8 bases and J by 4 bases, leaving 17 bases between them. This CDR3 has 13 residues. Here the CDR3 reads CSLTQLGGTEAFF. The CDR3 DNA follows: TGCAGCTTAACCCAACTGGGAGGCACTGAAGCTTTCTTT.

This clonotype has ten or more counts. The CDR3 is CASSLTGARPFDEQYF. The CDR3 nucleotides read TGTGCCAGCAGCCTAACGGGGGCACGGCCATTCGACGAGCAGTACTTC. The J gene is TRBJ2-7, the V gene TRBV7-8; D may be TRBD1 or TRBD2 (6 bases each). V lost 5 bases and J 5 bases, leaving 22 bases between the germline ends. Germline V gene data show CDR1 as SGHVS and CDR2 as FQNEAQ. CDR3 length: 16 amino acids.

The chain couples TRBV7-9 to TRBJ1-4; D not certain. In germline, CDR1 is SEHNR, CDR2 FQNEAQ (reference sequence). Trimming shortened V by 1 base and J by 8 bases, and 11 bases separated the two germline ends. The CDR3 totals 14 residues. CDR3 protein: CASSLEPEGEKLFF. In nucleotides, the CDR3 is TGTGCCAGCAGCTTAGAACCGGAAGGGGAAAAACTGTTTTTT.

This chain uses TRBV7-2 with TRBJ2-1; 9 nucleotides line up with TRBD2. Germline V gene data show CDR1 as SGHTA and CDR2 as FQGNSA. There are 15 residues in the CDR3. After removal of 6 bases from V and 6 bases from J, the junction contained 9 bases not matched to a gene. The CDR3 DNA follows: TGTGCCAGCAGAAAGGGACTAGCAAGGGCCAATGAGCAGTTCTTC. It specifies CASRKGLARANEQFF.

In this sample, this clonotype turned up a few times. The chain couples TRBV3-1 to TRBJ2-7; D call uncertain. V lost 0 bases to trimming and J lost 0 bases, with 9 bases between them. Germline V gene data show CDR1 as LGHDT and CDR2 as YNNKEL (reference sequence). The CDR3 is made up of 15 amino acids. This CDR3 is CASSQEWSSSYEQYF. The CDR3 DNA reads TGTGCCAGCAGCCAAGAGTGGTCGAGCTCCTACGAGCAGTACTTC.

This clonotype has ten or more counts. The V and J genes are TRBV10-3 and TRBJ1-3, with D hard to call. Germline V gives CDR1 ENHRY, CDR2 SYGVKD. The CDR3 consists of 16 residues. V lost 6 bases and J 3 bases, leaving 18 bases between the germline ends. The CDR3 sequence: CAIRPGPARDGNTIYF. For the CDR3, the DNA is TGTGCCATCAGGCCGGGCCCTGCCCGCGATGGAAACACCATATATTTT.

There are a few counts of this clonotype. The V gene is TRBV4-2, the J gene TRBJ2-3; 12 nucleotides agree with TRBD2. The CDR3 consists of 18 residues. Germline V gene lookup returns CDR1 LGHNA and CDR2 YNFKEQ. The V segment lost 1 base and the J segment 2 bases; nucleotides outside the gene matches: 7. As DNA, the CDR3 is TGTGCCAGCAGCCAAGTGCTAGCGGGAGGGCCTGACACAGATACGCAGTATTTT. Protein: CASSQVLAGGPDTDTQYF.

This clonotype has just a few counts. CDR3 region: CASSPWTGPYEQYF. The CDR3 region has the DNA TGTGCCAGCAGCCCATGGACAGGTCCCTACGAGCAGTACTTC. This rearrangement joins TRBV7-8 to TRBJ2-7, with 7 bases lining up with TRBD1. This CDR3 region has 14 residues. Unmatched junction bases numbered 6, after V lost 5 bases and J lost 2 bases. Germline V gene data show CDR1 as SGHVS and CDR2 as FQNEAQ.

This clonotype came up a few times. V gene TRBV2 combines with J gene TRBJ2-1, with D maybe TRBD1 (6 bases). The CDR3 covers 14 residues. Germline V gene sequence: CDR1 SNHLY, CDR2 FYNNEI. The V end was cut by 4 bases, the J end by 9 bases, with 16 bases between. This CDR3 reads CASSGPRPGVEQFF. The CDR3 DNA reads as TGTGCCAGCAGTGGACCCAGGCCAGGGGTTGAGCAGTTCTTC.

The chain uses TRBV29-1 and TRBJ2-1, with 7 bases identical to TRBD1. From germline, CDR1 is SQVTM and CDR2 ANQGSEA. The trim removed 4 bases at V and 8 bases at J, leaving 5 bases unmatched. The CDR3 totals 12 residues. The CDR3 DNA reads as TGCAGCGTTGCCCAGACAGGGCATGAGCAGTTCTTC. This translates into CSVAQTGHEQFF.

The chain is built from TRBV7-6 and TRBJ1-1; no clear D gene. Germline values: CDR1 SGHVS, CDR2 FNYEAQ. This CDR3 spans 13 amino acids. V lost 4 bases and J 1 base, leaving 7 bases between the germline ends. The CDR3 loop is CASSSQENTEAFF. The CDR3 coding sequence is TGTGCCAGCAGCTCTCAAGAGAACACTGAAGCTTTCTTT. The whole variable domain, remainder taken from reference TRBV7-6 and TRBJ1-1, is GAGVSQSPRYKVTKRGQDVALRCDPISGHVSLYWYRQALGQGPEFLTYFNYEAQQDKSGLPNDRFSAERPEGSISTLTIQRTEQRDSAMYRCASSSQENTEAFFGQGTRLTVV.

The count of this clonotype is one. The chain uses TRBV11-2 and TRBJ1-1; D is perhaps TRBD1 (5 bases). The CDR3 is 15 residues long. In germline, CDR1 is SGHAT, CDR2 FQNNGV. Trimming shortened V by 4 bases and J by 1 base, and 13 bases separated the two germline ends. The CDR3 protein is CASSSPTGQNTEAFF. The CDR3 DNA sequence: TGTGCCAGCAGCTCACCCACAGGACAGAACACTGAAGCTTTCTTT. The variable domain in full, with the rest retrieved from reference TRBV11-2 and TRBJ1-1, is EAGVAQSPRYKIIEKRQSVAFWCNPISGHATLYWYQQILGQGPKLLIQFQNNGVVDDSQLPKDRFSAERLKGVDSTLKIQPAKLEDSAVYLCASSSPTGQNTEAFFGQGTRLTVV.

The rearrangement uses TRBV25-1 and TRBJ2-7; D not certain. V lost 4 bases and J 2 bases, leaving 12 bases between the germline ends. The CDR3 spans 14 residues. Germline assignment: CDR1 MGHDK and CDR2 SYGVNS. CDR3 residues: CASSGSPATYEQYF. In DNA form, the CDR3 reads TGTGCCAGCAGTGGCAGCCCAGCGACCTACGAGCAGTACTTC.

This clonotype was counted at least ten times. CDR3 sequence (DNA): TGCAGTGCTAGCACCTGGACGGGCTTCTCCTACGAGCAGTACTTC. Encoded protein: CSASTWTGFSYEQYF. The chain uses TRBV20-1 and TRBJ2-7, with unresolved D. Per germline, CDR1 DFQATT and CDR2 SNEGSKA (reference sequence). V was pared by 3 bases and J by 0 bases, with 15 bases between. CDR3 length equals 15 residues.

J is TRBJ2-4 and V is TRBV3-1, with TRBD2 matching over 10 bases. V dropped 3 bases and J dropped 3; count of bases not matched to a gene: 11. The length of the CDR3 is 18 residues. The germline V gene encodes CDR1 LGHDT and CDR2 YNNKEL (reference sequence). CDR3 sequence reads: CASSQGLATQAGKNIQYF. Here the CDR3 DNA reads TGTGCCAGCAGCCAGGGACTAGCGACTCAGGCAGGCAAAAACATTCAGTACTTC.

The chain couples TRBV7-9 to TRBJ2-1; 11 bases are a match to TRBD2. The CDR3 sequence is 12 residues long. V gave up 5 bases and J gave up 9 bases; unmatched junction bases: 0. CDR1 and CDR2 from the germline V gene are SEHNR and FQNEAQ (reference sequence). CDR3 region: CASSTSGGEQFF. The CDR3, as DNA: TGTGCCAGCAGCACTAGCGGGGGTGAGCAGTTCTTC.

In its sample, this clonotype was seen a few times. This chain uses TRBV29-1 with TRBJ2-5; TRBD1 matches 7 bases. Germline V gives CDR1 SQVTM, CDR2 ANQGSEA. The length of the CDR3 is 13 residues. V shed 1 base, J shed 5 bases, and the junction held 4 bases outside the gene matches. The CDR3 reads CSVEGQGGETQYF. CDR3 DNA sequence: TGCAGCGTTGAAGGACAGGGTGGCGAGACCCAGTACTTC.

This clonotype appeared a few times. The V and J genes are TRBV2 and TRBJ2-1, with 7 bases identical to TRBD2. J lost 11 bases, V lost 7 bases, and 8 bases had no gene match. CDR1 SNHLY and CDR2 FYNNEI come from the germline V gene. CDR3 length: 12 residues. CDR3 residues: CASTLTSDQQFF. Written as DNA, the CDR3 is TGTGCCAGCACTCTTACTAGCGATCAGCAGTTCTTC. The full variable domain, in which reference TRBV2 and TRBJ2-1 provide the parts outside the CDR3, is EPEVTQTPSHQVTQMGQEVILRCVPISNHLYFYWYRQILGQKVEFLVSFYNNEISEKSEIFDDQFSVERPDGSNFTLKIRSTKLEDSAMYFCASTLTSDQQFFGPGTRLTVL.

The table lists this clonotype with a few counts. V usage is TRBV14 and J usage is TRBJ2-5; no clear D gene. The germline CDR1 and CDR2 sequences are SGHDN and FVKESK. The V and J ends lost 1 base and 9 bases respectively, with 6 bases between them. This CDR3 is 11 amino acids long. The DNA for the CDR3 is TGTGCCAGCAGCCAAGGAGTATCCCAGTACTTC. Translating gives CASSQGVSQYF. Full variable domain (rest looked up from reference TRBV14 and TRBJ2-5): EAGVTQFPSHSVIEKGQTVTLRCDPISGHDNLYWYRRVMGKEIKFLLHFVKESKQDESGMPNNRFLAERTGGTYSTLKVQPAELEDSGVYFCASSQGVSQYFGPGTRLLVL.

This chain connects TRBV4-3 to TRBJ2-3; D is unresolved. The CDR3 is 14 residues long. Between the trimmed V and J ends, which lost 0 bases and 2 bases, there was a span of 6 bases. Germline assignment: CDR1 LGHNA and CDR2 YSLEER. CDR3 region: CASSQEPSTDTQYF. The CDR3 DNA sequence: TGCGCCAGCAGCCAAGAGCCCTCCACAGATACGCAGTATTTT.